This record looks at one T cell receptor (beta chain) sequence and its context. What it recognizes is unknown. This specimen belongs to a study of cytomegalovirus exposure and HLA in healthy donors. Study outcomes and limitations: A later analysis reported that several of the most significant clusters appeared to be linked to common viral pathogens, among them Epstein-Barr virus. Productive status was seen about 90% or about 30% of the time for most TCR beta V segments in an earlier analysis.

Researchers ran the PCR with 60 Vbeta and 13 Jbeta primers. Clones were read by immunoSEQ multiplex PCR, and TCRdb kept only the in-frame ones, dropping some. Of around 210,000 clones detected, over 75% appear once; the ten largest clones hold approximately 0.47%. Material: PBMCs. The receptor's source is a boy between 10 and 17 years old in good health and CMV-seronegative.

CDR3 residues: CASSSVSYEQYF. As DNA, the CDR3 is TGTGCCAGCAGTTCCGTCTCCTACGAGCAGTACTTC. The chain joins TRBV5-8 to TRBJ2-7; D ambiguous. CDR3 length: 12 amino acids. Germline V gene data show CDR1 as SGHTS and CDR2 as YDEGEE. V was shortened by 5 bases and J by 0 bases, with 6 bases between the two germline ends. Full variable domain (rest looked up from reference TRBV5-8 and TRBJ2-7): EAGVTQSPTHLIKTRGQQATLRCSPISGHTSVYWYQQALGLGLQFLLWYDEGEERNRGNFPPRFSGRQFPNYSSELNVNALELEDSALYLCASSSVSYEQYFGPGTRLTVT.